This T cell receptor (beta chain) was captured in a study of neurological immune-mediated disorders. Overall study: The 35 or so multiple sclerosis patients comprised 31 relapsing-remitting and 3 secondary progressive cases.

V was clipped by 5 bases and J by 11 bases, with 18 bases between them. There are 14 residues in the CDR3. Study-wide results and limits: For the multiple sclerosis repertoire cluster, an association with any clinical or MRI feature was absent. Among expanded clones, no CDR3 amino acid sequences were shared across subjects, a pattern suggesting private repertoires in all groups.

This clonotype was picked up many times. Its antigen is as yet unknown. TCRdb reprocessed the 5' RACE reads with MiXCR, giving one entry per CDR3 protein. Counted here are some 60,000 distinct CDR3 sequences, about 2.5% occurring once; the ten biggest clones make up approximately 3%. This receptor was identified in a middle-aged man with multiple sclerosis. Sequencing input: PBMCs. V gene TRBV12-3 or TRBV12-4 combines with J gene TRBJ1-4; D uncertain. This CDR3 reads CASSPQTGLGKLFF. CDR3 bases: TGTGCCAGCAGTCCTCAGACCGGTTTGGGGAAACTGTTTTTT.